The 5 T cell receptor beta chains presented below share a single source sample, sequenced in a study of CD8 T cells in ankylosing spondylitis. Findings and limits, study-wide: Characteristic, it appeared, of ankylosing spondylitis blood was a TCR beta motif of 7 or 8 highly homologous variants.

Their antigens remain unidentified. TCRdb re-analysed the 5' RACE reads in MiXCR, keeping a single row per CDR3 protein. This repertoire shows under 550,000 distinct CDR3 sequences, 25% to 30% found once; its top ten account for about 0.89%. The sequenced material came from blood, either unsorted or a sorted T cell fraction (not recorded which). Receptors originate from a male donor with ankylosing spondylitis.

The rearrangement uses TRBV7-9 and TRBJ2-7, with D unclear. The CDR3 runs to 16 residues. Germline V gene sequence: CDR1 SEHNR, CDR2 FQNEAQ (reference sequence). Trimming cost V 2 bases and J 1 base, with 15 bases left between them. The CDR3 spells CASSLFAGLGSYEQYF. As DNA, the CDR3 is TGTGCCAGCAGCTTATTCGCAGGCTTGGGATCCTACGAGCAGTACTTC.

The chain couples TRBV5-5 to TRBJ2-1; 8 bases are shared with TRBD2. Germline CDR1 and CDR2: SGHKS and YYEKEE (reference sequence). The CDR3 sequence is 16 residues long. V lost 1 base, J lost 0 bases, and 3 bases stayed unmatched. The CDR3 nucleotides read TGTGCCAGCAGCTTGTTGCGGGAGGTCTCCTACAATGAGCAGTTCTTC. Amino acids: CASSLLREVSYNEQFF.

The CDR3 here is CASSHTGLSTDTQYF. For the CDR3, the DNA is TGCGCCAGCAGCCATACGGGACTAAGCACAGATACGCAGTATTTT. The rearrangement joins TRBV4-1 to TRBJ2-3; the match to TRBD2 covers 7 bases. CDR3 length equals 15 residues. The V gene end was trimmed by 3 bases and the J gene end by 0 bases; junction bases not matched to a gene: 3. From germline, CDR1 is MGHRA and CDR2 YSYEKL.

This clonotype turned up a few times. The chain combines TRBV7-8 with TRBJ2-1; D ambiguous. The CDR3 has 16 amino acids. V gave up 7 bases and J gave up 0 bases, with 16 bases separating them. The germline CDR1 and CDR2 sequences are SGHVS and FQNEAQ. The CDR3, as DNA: TGTGCCAGCACCTCTCGGGCTGTGAGCTCCTACAATGAGCAGTTCTTC. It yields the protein CASTSRAVSSYNEQFF.

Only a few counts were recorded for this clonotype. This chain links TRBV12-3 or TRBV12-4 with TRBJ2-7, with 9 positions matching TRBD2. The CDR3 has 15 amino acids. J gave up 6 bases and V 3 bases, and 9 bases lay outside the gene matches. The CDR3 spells CASSFEAGGLGEQYF. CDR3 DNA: TGTGCCAGCAGTTTCGAAGCGGGAGGATTAGGCGAGCAGTACTTC.